Below are 17 T cell receptor beta chains sequenced from a single sample in a study of long-term antiretroviral therapy in people with HIV. The immunoSEQ assay was v3.0, run at survey level. Only in-frame clones appear in the TCRdb table, and some are missing; sequencing was by immunoSEQ multiplex PCR. Of around 11,000 clones listed, about 89% are singletons. The input for sequencing was unsorted PBMCs, taken 0.2 years before starting antiretroviral therapy. The receptor set was obtained from a woman in her thirties or forties with HIV.

The chain is built from TRBV7-2 and TRBJ2-1; D gene uncertain. The CDR3 totals 13 residues. Germline assignment: CDR1 SGHTA and CDR2 FQGNSA. The V end lost 3 bases, the J end lost 9 bases, and 12 bases lay between the germline ends. CDR3 sequence (DNA): TGTGCCAGCAGCTTTGGCCCTGTAGGTGAGCAGTTCTTC. Its protein is CASSFGPVGEQFF.

The CDR3 region is CASSLEQGNTIYF. As DNA, the CDR3 is TGCGCCAGCAGCTTGGAACAGGGGAACACCATATATTTT. The V gene is TRBV5-1, the J gene TRBJ1-3; 7 nucleotides line up with TRBD1. Germline trimming cut 0 bases from V and 7 bases from J; bases unmatched to any gene: 1. This CDR3 has 13 residues. Per germline, CDR1 SGHRS and CDR2 YFSETQ.

The chain recombines TRBV2 with TRBJ2-7; D is unclear. CDR3 size: 13 residues. With 6 bases removed from V and 4 bases from J, the gap between germline ends came to 13 bases. Germline values: CDR1 SNHLY, CDR2 FYNNEI. The CDR3 DNA reads TGTGCCAGCAGAAGGGCAGAGAATTACGAGCAGTACTTC. It encodes CASRRAENYEQYF.

V and J are TRBV28 and TRBJ2-7; the match to TRBD1 covers 10 bases. The CDR3 is made up of 15 amino acids. The germline gives CDR1 MDHEN, CDR2 SYDVKM. The trim removed 6 bases at V and 0 bases at J, leaving 5 bases unmatched. The CDR3 sequence: CASSPGTGASYEQYF. The CDR3 DNA reads as TGTGCCAGCAGCCCCGGGACAGGGGCCTCCTACGAGCAGTACTTC.

Worth noting for this clone: Its ends do not fully match the called genes, so a read error is possible. The J gene is TRBJ2-7, the V gene TRBV5-4, with TRBD1 identical over 10 bases. The CDR3 is 15 residues long. Germline-derived CDR1 and CDR2 are SGHNT and YYREEE (reference sequence). The CDR3 nucleotides are TGCGCCAGCAGCCAAGGACAGGGGGATACTAGCGAGCAGTACTTC. Translating gives CASSQGQGDTSEQYF.

The chain joins TRBV18 to TRBJ2-7, with D possibly being TRBD1 or TRBD2 (7 bases each). V was clipped by 3 bases and J by 3 bases, with 18 bases between them. This CDR3 has 16 residues. From germline, CDR1 is KGHSH and CDR2 LQKENI. CDR3 nucleotide sequence: TGTGCCAGCTCACCCCCAGGGGGAGGGCCCCTCTACGAGCAGTACTTC. It codes for CASSPPGGGPLYEQYF. The full variable domain, its missing parts supplied by reference TRBV18 and TRBJ2-7, is NAGVMQNPRHLVRRRGQEARLRCSPMKGHSHVYWYRQLPEEGLKFMVYLQKENIIDESGMPKERFSAEFPKEGPSILRIQQVVRGDSAAYFCASSPPGGGPLYEQYFGPGTRLTVT.

As DNA, the CDR3 is TGCGCCAGCAGCCAAGATGCGACAGGGTCGGGGTACGAGCAGTACTTC. As protein: CASSQDATGSGYEQYF. The rearrangement uses TRBV4-3 and TRBJ2-7; 7 bases are shared with TRBD1. V shed 0 bases, J shed 4 bases, and the junction held 9 bases outside the gene matches. Germline CDR1 reads LGHNA; CDR2 reads YSLEER. The length of the CDR3 is 16 residues.

The CDR3 DNA reads as TGTGCCAGCAGCGTTCTCGGAGGGCAATCCTACAATGAGCAGTTCTTC. Protein sequence: CASSVLGGQSYNEQFF. J is TRBJ2-1 and V is TRBV9, with a tentative D call TRBD2 (6 bases). V was cut by 2 bases and J by 1 base, with 13 bases left in between. This CDR3 comprises 16 residues. CDR1 and CDR2 from the germline V gene are SGDLS and YYNGEE.

The chain joins TRBV7-9 to TRBJ2-4; D gene unclear. Per germline, CDR1 SEHNR and CDR2 FQNEAQ (reference sequence). This CDR3 region has 15 residues. Deletions cut 2 bases from V and 1 base from J, with 9 bases between. The CDR3 region has the DNA TGTGCCAGCAGCTTATCGGAGACGGCCAAAAACATTCAGTACTTC. Its translation: CASSLSETAKNIQYF.

The chain is built from TRBV11-3 and TRBJ1-1; 8 bases match TRBD1. From germline, CDR1 is SGHNT and CDR2 YENEEA. V lost 4 bases, J lost 4 bases, and 8 bases stayed unmatched. The length of the CDR3 is 15 residues. This CDR3 reads CASSSGQGAGTEAFF. CDR3 DNA: TGTGCCAGCAGCTCCGGACAGGGCGCGGGCACTGAAGCTTTCTTT.

V and J are TRBV5-1 and TRBJ2-5; tentatively, D is TRBD1 or TRBD2 (6 bases each). The CDR3 runs to 13 residues. Deletions cut 2 bases from V and 4 bases from J, with 9 bases between. CDR1 is SGHRS, CDR2 YFSETQ, per germline. The CDR3 region has the DNA TGCGCCAGCAGCTTTGAGGGGGGAGAGACCCAGTACTTC. Translated, it gives CASSFEGGETQYF. Variable domain in full (rest from reference TRBV5-1 and TRBJ2-5): KAGVTQTPRYLIKTRGQQVTLSCSPISGHRSVSWYQQTPGQGLQFLFEYFSETQRNKGNFPGRFSGRQFSNSRSEMNVSTLELGDSALYLCASSFEGGETQYFGPGTRLLVL.

The chain recombines TRBV30 with TRBJ1-2; 7 bases are a match to TRBD1. The V gene's germline CDR1 is GTSNPN and CDR2 SVGIG (reference sequence). V lost 0 bases and J lost 2; bases outside the gene matches: 3. This CDR3 comprises 14 residues. The CDR3 sequence: CAWSVRQGNYGYTF. CDR3 DNA sequence: TGTGCCTGGAGTGTACGACAGGGAAACTATGGCTACACCTTC.

This clone was seen a handful of times. The V and J genes are TRBV7-7 and TRBJ2-5; D possibly matches TRBD1 or TRBD2 (5 bases each). The CDR3 sequence is 15 residues long. Trimming stripped 5 bases from V and 2 bases from J, with 15 bases between. Looked up from germline, CDR1 is SSHAT and CDR2 is FNYEAQ (reference sequence). CDR3 in amino acids: CASSHRRDRQETQYF. CDR3 coding DNA: TGTGCCAGCAGCCACAGACGGGACCGGCAAGAGACCCAGTACTTC.

This chain uses TRBV27 with TRBJ2-1, with 12 bases fitting TRBD2. The length of the CDR3 is 15 residues. The ends lost 1 base at V and 12 bases at J; junction bases unmatched: 7. CDR1 and CDR2 from the germline V gene are MNHEY and SMNVEV (reference sequence). The CDR3 protein is CASSLLPSGGAGQFF. The DNA of the CDR3 is TGTGCCAGCAGTTTATTACCTAGCGGGGGGGCGGGGCAGTTCTTC.

The chain recombines TRBV25-1 with TRBJ2-6; the D call may be TRBD1 or TRBD2 (5 bases each). In germline, CDR1 is MGHDK, CDR2 SYGVNS. This CDR3 contains 16 residues. The V end lost 3 bases, the J end lost 0 bases, and 9 bases lay between the germline ends. CDR3 nucleotide sequence: TGTGCCAGCAGTGAGTCGGGGCCCTCTGGGGCCAACGTCCTGACTTTC. Its protein product is CASSESGPSGANVLTF.

The chain uses TRBV7-2 and TRBJ1-2; D is possibly TRBD1 (6 bases). Trimming took off 0 bases at V and 0 bases at J, with 11 bases between the two ends. This CDR3 has 16 residues. The germline V gene encodes CDR1 SGHTA and CDR2 FQGNSA. CDR3: CASSLAPGDTNYGYTF. The CDR3 coding sequence is TGTGCCAGCAGCTTAGCGCCAGGGGATACTAACTATGGCTACACCTTC.

This rearrangement joins TRBV15 to TRBJ2-7; D possibly uses TRBD1 or TRBD2 (5 bases each). This CDR3 has 16 residues. The V gene's germline CDR1 is LNHNV and CDR2 YYDKDF (reference sequence). With 0 bases removed from V and 1 base from J, the gap between germline ends came to 13 bases. The CDR3 nucleotides are TGTGCCACCAGCAGAGATCGGGATCCAGGGTCCTACGAGCAGTACTTC. Amino acids: CATSRDRDPGSYEQYF.